Below are 30 T cell receptor beta chains sequenced from a single sample in a study of T cell repertoires in cytomegalovirus infection. A single record per CDR3 protein comes from TCRdb applying MiXCR to the reads. The table has around 490,000 distinct CDR3 sequences, 26% seen once. The sequenced material came from PBMCs. The receptors here all came from a human donor in good health (CMV status not recorded). Some clones in this sample may be carry-over from other donors' samples.

This clonotype appeared many times. CDR3 DNA: TGTGCCAGCAGCTCCGGACCCATATACGAGCAGTACGTC. Protein product: CASSSGPIYEQYV. The chain has TRBV7-9 and TRBJ2-7, with unresolved D. The CDR3 spans 13 residues. The V end was cut by 4 bases, the J end by 4 bases, with 11 bases between. Germline-derived CDR1 and CDR2 are SEHNR and FQNEAQ (reference sequence).

The chain couples TRBV18 to TRBJ2-1; 9 nucleotides agree with TRBD1. V lost 2 bases to trimming and J lost 4 bases; unmatched junction nucleotides: 6. Germline V lookup: CDR1 KGHSH, CDR2 LQKENI. The CDR3 runs to 16 residues. CDR3 protein: CASSPNIGTGYNEQFF. The CDR3 DNA reads as TGTGCCAGCTCACCAAACATCGGGACAGGGTACAATGAGCAGTTCTTC. The full variable domain, in which reference TRBV18 and TRBJ2-1 provide the parts outside the CDR3, is NAGVMQNPRHLVRRRGQEARLRCSPMKGHSHVYWYRQLPEEGLKFMVYLQKENIIDESGMPKERFSAEFPKEGPSILRIQQVVRGDSAAYFCASSPNIGTGYNEQFFGPGTRLTVL.

The chain links TRBV7-9 to TRBJ2-5; 8 positions agree with TRBD2. This CDR3 contains 15 residues. V shed 5 bases, J shed 2 bases, and the junction held 7 bases outside the gene matches. Germline V CDR1 and CDR2: SEHNR, FQNEAQ (reference sequence). CDR3 sequence: CASSLNLAGQETQYF. Written as DNA, the CDR3 is TGTGCCAGCAGCCTCAACTTAGCGGGACAAGAGACCCAGTACTTC.

This clonotype was observed a few times. This sequence joins TRBV6-6 and TRBJ1-1; no definite D call. The germline CDR1 and CDR2 sequences are MNHNY and SVGAGI (reference sequence). V lost 3 bases to trimming and J lost 7 bases, with 12 bases between them. The CDR3 consists of 13 residues. CDR3 DNA: TGTGCCAGCAGTTATTCGGGAGCGAATGAAGCTTTCTTT. This translates into CASSYSGANEAFF.

This clonotype was recorded at least ten times. The chain has TRBV7-8 and TRBJ1-6; D uncertain. Trimming cost V 6 bases and J 8 bases, with 8 bases left between them. CDR1 is SGHVS, CDR2 FQNEAQ, per germline. This CDR3 is built from 12 residues. CDR3 in amino acids: CASRDPYSPLHF. CDR3 DNA: TGTGCCAGCAGGGACCCCTATTCACCCCTCCACTTT.

This clonotype was counted ten times or more. V usage is TRBV7-2 and J usage is TRBJ2-5; TRBD2 matches at 9 bases. CDR1 SGHTA and CDR2 FQGNSA come from the germline V gene. CDR3 size: 15 residues. The V and J ends lost 1 base and 3 bases, in that order; junction bases with no gene match: 3. CDR3 amino acids: CASSLVASGKETQYF. In DNA, the CDR3 is TGTGCCAGCAGCTTAGTGGCTAGCGGGAAAGAGACCCAGTACTTC.

This rearrangement joins TRBV29-1 to TRBJ2-1, with a tentative D call TRBD2 (6 bases). The CDR3 length is 13 residues. CDR1 is SQVTM, CDR2 ANQGSEA, per germline. The germline V and J ends were trimmed by 0 bases and 12 bases, with 15 bases remaining between them. The CDR3 DNA reads as TGCAGCGTTGAAGAGGAGGGACTCCGTGTGCAGTTCTTC. It translates to CSVEEEGLRVQFF.

The V and J genes are TRBV7-2 and TRBJ2-2, with TRBD2 matching 9 bases. Trimming at V came to 5 bases and at J to 4 bases, leaving 20 bases not matched to a gene. Germline V gene sequence: CDR1 SGHTA, CDR2 FQGNSA. The CDR3 totals 20 residues. The CDR3 DNA reads as TGTGCCAGCAGCCGCTCTAGCCGACCCGGGACTAGCAGGGGCACCGGGGAGCTGTTTTTT. Protein sequence: CASSRSSRPGTSRGTGELFF.

The chain uses TRBV20-1 and TRBJ2-5; 12 bases are shared with TRBD2. Trimming cost V 6 bases and J 3 bases; bases outside gene matches: 8. Per germline, CDR1 DFQATT and CDR2 SNEGSKA (reference sequence). The CDR3 spans 15 residues. The CDR3 nucleotides are TGCAGTGCGGAAAACCCTAGCGGGAGGGAAGAGACCCAGTACTTC. Encoded protein: CSAENPSGREETQYF.

The CDR3 DNA reads TGCAGTGCTAGTGGGTCCCAAGGAAACACCATATATTTT. As protein: CSASGSQGNTIYF. The chain is built from TRBV20-1 and TRBJ1-3; D remains unclear. Per germline, CDR1 DFQATT and CDR2 SNEGSKA (reference sequence). This CDR3 comprises 13 residues. The V and J ends lost 3 bases and 4 bases respectively, with 10 bases between them.

This chain connects TRBV28 to TRBJ2-5; possible D gene TRBD2, 6 bases. V gave up 7 bases and J gave up 0 bases, with 12 bases separating them. CDR1 is MDHEN, CDR2 SYDVKM, per germline. The CDR3 loop spans 14 amino acids. The CDR3 reads CASTTRDYQETQYF. Written as DNA, the CDR3 is TGTGCCAGCACAACCCGGGACTACCAAGAGACCCAGTACTTC.

This clonotype was counted ten times or more. CDR3 in amino acids: CASSLWDRGPLGAFF. CDR3 nucleotide sequence: TGTGCCAGCAGCTTATGGGACAGGGGCCCTCTTGGGGCTTTCTTT. The chain has TRBV7-9 and TRBJ1-1; TRBD1 agrees at 10 bases. This CDR3 has 15 amino acids. V shed 2 bases, J shed 11 bases, and the junction held 11 bases outside the gene matches. Germline V CDR1 and CDR2: SEHNR, FQNEAQ (reference sequence).

This clonotype was found a few times. J is TRBJ2-5 and V is TRBV10-1; D could derive from TRBD1 or TRBD2 (5 bases each). Germline values: CDR1 WNHNN, CDR2 SYGVQD (reference sequence). The CDR3 contains 14 residues. Trimming took 9 bases from V and 3 from J, leaving 17 bases between them. CDR3 amino acids: CASQDRDREETQYF. In DNA form, the CDR3 reads TGCGCCAGTCAAGACCGGGACCGAGAAGAGACCCAGTACTTC.

This clonotype was detected only a few times. This chain uses TRBV4-3 with TRBJ2-3; D gene ambiguous. V was cut by 0 bases and J by 2 bases, with 12 bases left in between. Germline CDR1 is LGHNA and CDR2 is YSLEER. This CDR3 is built from 16 residues. For the CDR3, the DNA is TGCGCCAGCAGCCAAGATTTCTGGCGGCCCACAGATACGCAGTATTTT. It yields the protein CASSQDFWRPTDTQYF.

This chain links TRBV2 with TRBJ1-2; D not certain. The germline V gene has CDR1 SNHLY and CDR2 FYNNEI. V was pared by 3 bases and J by 8 bases, with 10 bases between. There are 12 residues in the CDR3. The CDR3 DNA sequence: TGTGCCAGCAGTGACTCCTTGGAGGGCTACACCTTC. Its protein product is CASSDSLEGYTF.

This clonotype was seen only a few times. V gene TRBV4-1 combines with J gene TRBJ2-1, with D tentatively TRBD1 or TRBD2 (5 bases each). Trimming cost V 0 bases and J 11 bases, with 11 bases left between them. There are 13 residues in the CDR3. Per germline, CDR1 MGHRA and CDR2 YSYEKL. The CDR3 coding sequence is TGCGCCAGCAGCCAAGAGACGGGGCTGCAGCAGTTCTTC. Protein sequence: CASSQETGLQQFF.

The genes are TRBV2 and TRBJ1-3; possibly TRBD1 for D (6 bases). CDR1 and CDR2 (germline): SNHLY, FYNNEI. The CDR3 is 15 residues long. V dropped 5 bases and J dropped 0 bases, with 11 bases sitting between them. The CDR3 sequence is CASSKGQLSGNTIYF. The DNA for the CDR3 is TGTGCCAGCAGTAAGGGACAACTCTCTGGAAACACCATATATTTT.

The J gene is TRBJ2-1, the V gene TRBV11-3; no reliable D call. CDR1 SGHNT and CDR2 YENEEA come from the germline V gene. Trimming removed 5 bases from V and 4 bases from J, with 15 bases in between. This CDR3 contains 15 residues. The CDR3 coding sequence is TGTGCCAGCAGCCTAGGGCCAGCCCCATACAATGAGCAGTTCTTC. It is translated as CASSLGPAPYNEQFF.

The chain is built from TRBV29-1 and TRBJ1-1; D is possibly TRBD1 (6 bases). The germline V and J ends were trimmed by 6 bases and 2 bases, with 19 bases remaining between them. Germline loops: CDR1 SQVTM, CDR2 ANQGSEA. The CDR3 runs 15 residues. The CDR3 region is CSVLRPQGSNTEAFF. The DNA for the CDR3 is TGCAGCGTGTTGAGACCCCAGGGGTCCAACACTGAAGCTTTCTTT.

The chain recombines TRBV12-3 or TRBV12-4 with TRBJ2-4; maybe TRBD2 (5 bases). The CDR3 length is 17 residues. V was cut by 3 bases and J by 0 bases, with 15 bases left in between. The CDR3 spells CASSLIFGEIAKNIQYF. Here the CDR3 DNA reads TGTGCCAGCAGTTTGATATTCGGGGAGATAGCCAAAAACATTCAGTACTTC.

This clonotype has more than one count but fewer than ten. The chain has TRBV6-2 or TRBV6-3 and TRBJ2-1; perhaps TRBD2 as D (5 bases). The CDR3 sequence is 16 residues long. V lost 7 bases and J lost 4, with 20 bases in between. Germline V CDR1 and CDR2: MNHEY, SVGEGT. CDR3 in DNA: TGTGCCAGCATCGGAATTGGGAGTGTGGGGTACAATGAGCAGTTCTTC. This encodes CASIGIGSVGYNEQFF.

The table lists this clonotype with a few counts. This chain uses TRBV29-1 with TRBJ2-1; possible D gene TRBD2, 5 bases. V lost 4 bases and J lost 8, with 15 bases in between. Germline CDR1 reads SQVTM; CDR2 reads ANQGSEA. The CDR3 extends over 13 amino acids. The CDR3 protein is CSVGVQEVYEQFF. The CDR3, as DNA: TGCAGCGTTGGGGTCCAGGAGGTCTATGAGCAGTTCTTC.

The chain employs TRBV7-2 and TRBJ2-1; 9 bases align to TRBD2. CDR1 SGHTA and CDR2 FQGNSA come from the germline V gene. The ends lost 4 bases at V and 1 base at J; junction bases unmatched: 5. The CDR3 is 16 residues long. This CDR3 is CASSSVAGGSYNEQFF. In DNA, the CDR3 is TGTGCCAGCAGCTCTGTCGCGGGAGGGTCCTACAATGAGCAGTTCTTC.

This clonotype was picked up a small number of times. The CDR3 nucleotides read TGTGCCAGTAGTATTGGGGCTAGTTTGGATGAGCAGTTCTTC. As protein: CASSIGASLDEQFF. This chain uses TRBV19 with TRBJ2-1; possible D gene TRBD1, 5 bases. Trimming took 3 bases from V and 8 from J, leaving 14 bases between them. The germline CDR1 and CDR2 sequences are LNHDA and SQIVND (reference sequence). The CDR3 covers 14 residues.

This clonotype has more than one count but fewer than ten. The genes are TRBV6-2 or TRBV6-3 and TRBJ2-3, with D tentatively TRBD1 (6 bases). This CDR3 has 16 amino acids. Trimming cost V 2 bases and J 4 bases, with 16 bases left between them. Germline CDR1 MNHEY, CDR2 SVGEGT. CDR3: CASSYVPGAVADTQYF. CDR3 DNA: TGTGCCAGCAGTTACGTCCCAGGGGCGGTTGCAGATACGCAGTATTTT.

In DNA form, the CDR3 reads TGTGCCAGCTCACCAGGACAGGGGAACTACGAGCAGTACGTC. It codes for CASSPGQGNYEQYV. The rearrangement uses TRBV18 and TRBJ2-7, with 9 bases fitting TRBD1. With 2 bases clipped from V and 3 bases from J, the junction kept 2 bases outside the gene matches. The germline V gene encodes CDR1 KGHSH and CDR2 LQKENI. The CDR3 length is 14 residues.

This clonotype was seen only a few times. The rearrangement uses TRBV30 and TRBJ1-1; D perhaps matches TRBD1 (5 bases). The V gene's germline CDR1 is GTSNPN and CDR2 SVGIG (reference sequence). CDR3 length equals 14 residues. V lost 5 bases to trimming and J lost 4 bases, with 17 bases between them. DNA of the CDR3: TGTGCCTGGGGGCCGGCGGGACTCGGCACTGAAGCTTTCTTT. This codes for CAWGPAGLGTEAFF. The whole variable domain, remainder taken from reference TRBV30 and TRBJ1-1, is SQTIHQWPATLVQPVGSPLSLECTVEGTSNPNLYWYRQAAGRGLQLLFYSVGIGQISSEVPQNLSASRPQDRQFILSSKKLLLSDSGFYLCAWGPAGLGTEAFFGQGTRLTVV.

This chain links TRBV12-3 or TRBV12-4 with TRBJ1-2; D call uncertain. With 3 bases removed from V and 10 bases from J, the gap between germline ends came to 9 bases. The CDR3 runs 11 residues. The CDR3 reads CASSLKRPYTF. For the CDR3, the DNA is TGTGCCAGCAGTTTGAAGCGCCCCTACACCTTC.

The table lists this clonotype with a few counts. V and J are TRBV24-1 and TRBJ1-1; D unresolved. This CDR3 contains 14 residues. Germline CDR1 is KGHDR and CDR2 is SFDVKD. The germline V and J ends were trimmed by 4 bases and 0 bases, with 8 bases remaining between them. CDR3 sequence (DNA): TGTGCCACCAGTGAGGGGAATTTGAACACTGAAGCTTTCTTT. Translated, it gives CATSEGNLNTEAFF.

Only a few counts were recorded for this clonotype. The genes are TRBV11-2 and TRBJ2-3, with a tentative D call TRBD2 (5 bases). V shed 6 bases and J shed 1 base, with 17 bases lying between them. This CDR3 has 16 residues. Germline-derived CDR1 and CDR2 are SGHAT and FQNNGV. CDR3 residues: CASRSLWAGGTDTQYF. CDR3 DNA: TGTGCCAGCAGATCCCTATGGGCGGGTGGCACAGATACGCAGTATTTT.